The next 28 T cell receptor beta chains were all read from a single sample in a study of blood T cell repertoires in COVID-19. Some clones are missing from TCRdb's copy, which holds only in-frame ones; the method was immunoSEQ multiplex PCR. Of around 190,000 clones listed, 75% to 85% were seen once; the top ten hold approximately 10%. Sequencing was carried out using peripheral blood. Receptor source: a middle-aged woman with COVID-19, enrolled during active disease.

The chain combines TRBV5-6 with TRBJ2-1, with 10 bases that match TRBD2. With V trimmed by 4 bases and J by 3 bases, 4 bases remained unmatched. Germline assignment: CDR1 SGHDT and CDR2 YYEEEE. This CDR3 comprises 15 residues. The CDR3 region is CASSLRTSGYNEQFF. The CDR3 bases are TGTGCCAGCAGCCTGCGGACTAGCGGCTACAATGAGCAGTTCTTC.

As DNA, the CDR3 is TGCGCCAGCAGCTTGGCAGTAGGACTAGCGGACAATGAGCAGTTCTTC. Translating it yields CASSLAVGLADNEQFF. The chain uses TRBV5-1 and TRBJ2-1; 10 bases fit TRBD2. The germline V gene has CDR1 SGHRS and CDR2 YFSETQ. The length of the CDR3 is 16 residues. V lost 0 bases to trimming and J lost 5 bases; unmatched junction nucleotides: 5.

V is TRBV9 and J is TRBJ2-7, with 11 positions matching TRBD2. The CDR3 consists of 17 residues. Germline CDR1 reads SGDLS; CDR2 reads YYNGEE. With V trimmed by 5 bases and J by 2 bases, 12 bases remained unmatched. Here the CDR3 DNA reads TGTGCCAGCAGTGCGGGACTCAGTAGCGGGGGGGCCTACGAGCAGTACTTC. Translation: CASSAGLSSGGAYEQYF.

The rearrangement uses TRBV9 and TRBJ2-2; 11 bases map to TRBD2. V lost 3 bases, J lost 2 bases, and 6 bases stayed unmatched. Germline V gene lookup returns CDR1 SGDLS and CDR2 YYNGEE. The length of the CDR3 is 17 residues. The CDR3 spells CASSDQLAGGNTGELFF. The DNA of the CDR3 is TGTGCCAGCAGCGACCAGCTAGCGGGGGGCAACACCGGGGAGCTGTTTTTT.

J is TRBJ2-7 and V is TRBV5-6, with unresolved D. V lost 4 bases and J 5 bases, leaving 22 bases between the germline ends. This CDR3 has 16 residues. Germline CDR1 is SGHDT and CDR2 is YYEEEE. This CDR3 is CASSEERLSAVDEQYF. The CDR3 DNA is TGTGCCAGCAGCGAGGAACGACTCTCCGCCGTTGACGAGCAGTACTTC.

This chain links TRBV15 with TRBJ2-3; possible D gene TRBD2, 5 bases. Trimming shortened V by 0 bases and J by 3 bases, and 13 bases separated the two germline ends. Germline assignment: CDR1 LNHNV and CDR2 YYDKDF (reference sequence). The length of the CDR3 is 16 residues. DNA of the CDR3: TGTGCCACCAGCAGAGATAGTAGAGGGAGTACAGATACGCAGTATTTT. This codes for CATSRDSRGSTDTQYF.

The chain has TRBV2 and TRBJ2-5; the match to TRBD2 covers 14 bases. The CDR3 is 18 amino acids. Germline V gene lookup returns CDR1 SNHLY and CDR2 FYNNEI. V shed 6 bases, J shed 1 base, and the junction held 10 bases outside the gene matches. CDR3 sequence reads: CASSLRRTSGRTQETQYF. In DNA, the CDR3 is TGTGCCAGCAGCCTACGCCGGACTAGCGGGAGGACCCAAGAGACCCAGTACTTC.

Details on this clone: Other DNA sequences in this specimen translate into the identical CDR3. The CDR3 sequence is CAWSVGGNTEAFF. CDR3 DNA sequence: TGTGCCTGGAGTGTGGGGGGGAACACTGAAGCTTTCTTT. This sequence joins TRBV30 and TRBJ1-1, with D perhaps TRBD1 (5 bases). CDR3 size: 13 residues. CDR1 GTSNPN and CDR2 SVGIG come from the germline V gene (reference sequence). Trimming stripped 0 bases from V and 1 base from J, with 6 bases between.

The chain carries TRBV11-3 and TRBJ2-1; possible D gene TRBD2, 5 bases. The length of the CDR3 is 17 residues. CDR1 and CDR2 from the germline V gene are SGHNT and YENEEA. V was cut by 2 bases and J by 0 bases, with 14 bases left in between. In DNA form, the CDR3 reads TGTGCCAGCAGCTTATTCCCAGCGGCGAGCTCCTACAATGAGCAGTTCTTC. Encoded protein: CASSLFPAASSYNEQFF.

The chain has TRBV7-8 and TRBJ2-7; D remains unclear. Between the trimmed V and J ends, which lost 2 bases and 0 bases, there was a span of 8 bases. CDR1 is SGHVS and CDR2 is FQNEAQ in the germline V gene. The CDR3 runs to 14 residues. CDR3 nucleotides: TGTGCCAGCAGCTTAACCGCAGGCTCCTACGAGCAGTACGTC. Its translation is CASSLTAGSYEQYV.

The genes are TRBV27 and TRBJ2-2, with D possibly being TRBD2 (5 bases). CDR1 MNHEY and CDR2 SMNVEV come from the germline V gene (reference sequence). This CDR3 spans 15 amino acids. V was pared by 3 bases and J by 4 bases, with 12 bases between. The CDR3 region is CASSFKPRGTGELFF. Written as DNA, the CDR3 is TGTGCCAGCAGTTTTAAACCTCGGGGCACCGGGGAGCTGTTTTTT.

V usage is TRBV7-9 and J usage is TRBJ2-1, with 7 bases matching TRBD1. This CDR3 region has 12 residues. V lost 11 bases, J lost 6 bases, and 7 bases stayed unmatched. Germline V gives CDR1 SEHNR, CDR2 FQNEAQ (reference sequence). CDR3 region: CAFGDSRNEQFF. The CDR3 nucleotides read TGTGCCTTCGGGGACAGTCGCAATGAGCAGTTCTTC.

The chain joins TRBV2 to TRBJ2-5; possibly TRBD1 for D (6 bases). V was cut by 6 bases and J by 5 bases, with 16 bases left in between. The CDR3 is made up of 14 amino acids. Germline loops: CDR1 SNHLY, CDR2 FYNNEI. CDR3 sequence reads: CASRKDRFGETQYF. The CDR3 nucleotides are TGTGCCAGCAGGAAAGACAGGTTTGGTGAGACCCAGTACTTC.

V usage is TRBV5-1 and J usage is TRBJ2-5; 11 bases line up with TRBD2. Trimming at V came to 4 bases and at J to 8 bases, leaving 7 bases not matched to a gene. This CDR3 contains 14 residues. Germline V gene sequence: CDR1 SGHRS, CDR2 YFSETQ. The CDR3 region is CASSQGTSGGTQYF. CDR3 DNA: TGCGCCAGCAGCCAGGGTACTAGCGGGGGTACCCAGTACTTC.

The J gene is TRBJ2-7, the V gene TRBV7-2; 10 bases align to TRBD2. V was pared by 4 bases and J by 2 bases, with 5 bases of the junction left unmatched. Germline V gives CDR1 SGHTA, CDR2 FQGNSA. This CDR3 is built from 15 residues. CDR3 in DNA: TGTGCCAGCAGCTCCTCAGCGGGAGGGACCTACGAGCAGTACTTC. Encoded protein: CASSSSAGGTYEQYF.

The chain is built from TRBV19 and TRBJ2-6; TRBD1 matches at 7 bases. V was pared by 1 base and J by 0 bases, with 6 bases of the junction left unmatched. CDR1 and CDR2 (germline): LNHDA, SQIVND (reference sequence). The CDR3 is 18 amino acids. The CDR3 sequence: CASSIGQGLVSGANVLTF. The CDR3 region has the DNA TGTGCCAGTAGTATAGGACAGGGATTGGTCTCTGGGGCCAACGTCCTGACTTTC.

The DNA for the CDR3 is TGTGCCAGCAGCCTGGGACAGGGCCCCCTCGAGCAGTACGTC. Translated, it gives CASSLGQGPLEQYV. The chain links TRBV7-8 to TRBJ2-7; 9 nucleotides align to TRBD1. With V trimmed by 5 bases and J by 6 bases, 8 bases remained unmatched. Germline CDR1 reads SGHVS; CDR2 reads FQNEAQ. This CDR3 is 14 amino acids long.

This clone was detected once. The chain couples TRBV5-6 to TRBJ1-1; the match to TRBD1 covers 7 bases. Trimming at V came to 1 base and at J to 6 bases, leaving 9 bases not matched to a gene. CDR3 size: 15 residues. The germline CDR1 and CDR2 sequences are SGHDT and YYEEEE. The CDR3 coding sequence is TGTGCCAGCAGCTTGAGAGGGGGCGATGTGCCTGAAGCTTTCTTT. It codes for CASSLRGGDVPEAFF.

V is TRBV7-8 and J is TRBJ1-5; 8 bases are shared with TRBD1. There are 16 residues in the CDR3. The junction had 9 bases not matched to a gene; V was cut back by 5 bases and J by 3 bases. Germline CDR1 is SGHVS and CDR2 is FQNEAQ. Here the CDR3 reads CASSEGQGRFNQPQHF. CDR3 sequence (DNA): TGTGCCAGCAGCGAAGGACAGGGTCGTTTCAATCAGCCCCAGCATTTT.

V gene TRBV5-6 combines with J gene TRBJ2-1; D not resolved. Trimming removed 3 bases from V and 8 bases from J, with 9 bases in between. The V gene's germline CDR1 is SGHDT and CDR2 YYEEEE. This CDR3 is built from 12 residues. The CDR3 loop reads CASSSNGYEQFF. The DNA for the CDR3 is TGTGCCAGCAGCTCCAACGGGTATGAGCAGTTCTTC.

This clone was observed once. V and J are TRBV30 and TRBJ2-1; D possibly corresponds to TRBD1 (5 bases). The germline CDR1 and CDR2 sequences are GTSNPN and SVGIG (reference sequence). Trimming cost V 2 bases and J 10 bases, with 12 bases left between them. The CDR3 consists of 12 residues. As DNA, the CDR3 is TGTGCCTGGAGTACCGATTCAGGGGAGCAGTTCTTC. This translates into CAWSTDSGEQFF.

This clone was detected only once. This CDR3 is CATSGRDSLNPTNEKLFF. For the CDR3, the DNA is TGTGCCACCAGTGGCCGGGACAGCCTTAATCCAACTAATGAAAAACTGTTTTTT. This chain connects TRBV24-1 to TRBJ1-4, with 7 nucleotides matching TRBD1. This CDR3 comprises 18 residues. The junction had 11 bases not matched to a gene; V was cut back by 5 bases and J by 0 bases. Per germline, CDR1 KGHDR and CDR2 SFDVKD.

The rearrangement joins TRBV3-1 (or the pseudogene TRBV3-2) to TRBJ2-1, with 9 bases matching TRBD2. The CDR3 is made up of 15 amino acids. The V gene's germline CDR1 is LGHDT and CDR2 YNNKEL (reference sequence). The junction had 7 bases not matched to a gene; V was cut back by 1 base and J by 9 bases. CDR3 protein: CASSQVVSGGSEQFF. The CDR3 DNA reads as TGTGCCAGCAGCCAAGTGGTTAGCGGGGGAAGTGAGCAGTTCTTC.

This clone was detected only a few times. The chain has TRBV2 and TRBJ1-3; D is perhaps TRBD1 (5 bases). V was cut by 6 bases and J by 5 bases, with 11 bases left in between. The CDR3 contains 13 residues. Germline V gives CDR1 SNHLY, CDR2 FYNNEI. The CDR3 nucleotides are TGTGCCAGCAGGGACAAGGATAGAAACACCATATATTTT. Translated: CASRDKDRNTIYF.

V and J are TRBV28 and TRBJ2-5, with TRBD2 matching 9 bases. The CDR3 has 17 residues. CDR1 MDHEN and CDR2 SYDVKM come from the germline V gene. The V gene end was trimmed by 2 bases and the J gene end by 2 bases; junction bases not matched to a gene: 9. CDR3 region: CASSLNRGAGGQETQYF. For the CDR3, the DNA is TGTGCCAGCAGTTTAAATAGGGGAGCGGGAGGTCAAGAGACCCAGTACTTC. Full variable domain (rest looked up from reference TRBV28 and TRBJ2-5): DVKVTQSSRYLVKRTGEKVFLECVQDMDHENMFWYRQDPGLGLRLIYFSYDVKMKEKGDIPEGYSVSREKKERFSLILESASTNQTSMYLCASSLNRGAGGQETQYFGPGTRLLVL.

This clone was observed a single time. The rearrangement uses TRBV14 and TRBJ2-1; tentative D call: TRBD2 (7 bases). CDR1 and CDR2 from the germline V gene are SGHDN and FVKESK. The CDR3 sequence is 15 residues long. V lost 4 bases and J 3 bases, leaving 13 bases between the germline ends. CDR3 coding DNA: TGTGCCAGCAGCCGATGGGGGGGCTACTACAATGAGCAGTTCTTC. It codes for CASSRWGGYYNEQFF. Full variable domain (outside the CDR3, taken from reference TRBV14 and TRBJ2-1): EAGVTQFPSHSVIEKGQTVTLRCDPISGHDNLYWYRRVMGKEIKFLLHFVKESKQDESGMPNNRFLAERTGGTYSTLKVQPAELEDSGVYFCASSRWGGYYNEQFFGPGTRLTVL.

V gene TRBV6-1 combines with J gene TRBJ2-3; tentative D call: TRBD2 (6 bases). Trimming cost V 1 base and J 2 bases, with 16 bases left between them. The CDR3 has 17 amino acids. CDR1 is MNHNS and CDR2 is SASEGT in the germline V gene. CDR3: CASSEDQERADTDTQYF. CDR3 nucleotide sequence: TGTGCCAGCAGTGAAGATCAAGAGCGGGCTGACACAGATACGCAGTATTTT.

A few counts support this clone. CDR3 in amino acids: CASSQANYEQYF. CDR3 coding DNA: TGTGCCAGCAGCCAAGCTAACTACGAGCAGTACTTC. This chain uses TRBV3-1 (or the pseudogene TRBV3-2) with TRBJ2-7; D is uncertain. The V end lost 1 base, the J end lost 3 bases, and 4 bases lay between the germline ends. The CDR3 is 12 residues long. Germline CDR1 LGHDT, CDR2 YNNKEL (reference sequence).